One sample yielded the 18 T cell receptor beta chains listed below, sequenced in a study of blood T cell repertoires in COVID-19. Profiled with immunoSEQ multiplex PCR; TCRdb holds only in-frame clones, not every one. The sample holds about 400,000 clones, about nine tenths seen once. Sequencing was done on a sample of peripheral blood. Source of these receptors: a woman between 25 and 40 years old with active or convalescent COVID-19.

This chain links TRBV6-5 with TRBJ2-7; perhaps TRBD2 as D (5 bases). CDR1 MNHEY and CDR2 SVGAGI come from the germline V gene. Between the trimmed V and J ends, which lost 6 bases and 3 bases, there was a span of 12 bases. This CDR3 region has 13 residues. This CDR3 reads CASRDSMLYEQYF. The DNA of the CDR3 is TGTGCCAGCAGGGACTCCATGCTCTACGAGCAGTACTTC.

The rearrangement links TRBV4-1 to TRBJ2-7; 8 bases match TRBD2. From germline, CDR1 is MGHRA and CDR2 YSYEKL. V was clipped by 4 bases and J by 2 bases; unmatched bases: 4. The CDR3 extends over 14 amino acids. The DNA for the CDR3 is TGCGCCAGCAGCCCCCCCGGGGGGGCCTACGAGCAGTACTTC. It encodes CASSPPGGAYEQYF.

The rearrangement uses TRBV14 and TRBJ2-2; 8 bases match TRBD1. Per the germline V gene, CDR1 is SGHDN and CDR2 is FVKESK. The CDR3 is 17 amino acids. V lost 4 bases to trimming and J lost 6 bases; unmatched junction nucleotides: 13. The CDR3 sequence is CASSRTQGRGLAGELFF. CDR3 bases: TGTGCCAGCAGCCGCACCCAAGGCAGGGGGCTAGCCGGGGAGCTGTTTTTT.

The chain combines TRBV9 with TRBJ2-1, with TRBD2 matching 11 bases. Trimming at V came to 0 bases and at J to 2 bases, leaving 7 bases not matched to a gene. Germline V gives CDR1 SGDLS, CDR2 YYNGEE. CDR3 length: 18 amino acids. In nucleotides, the CDR3 is TGTGCCAGCAGCGTAGGGCTAGCGGGAGGAGTGACCTACAATGAGCAGTTCTTC. Its protein is CASSVGLAGGVTYNEQFF.

The V call is TRBV5-4, the J call TRBJ1-4; the match to TRBD1 covers 7 bases. With V trimmed by 5 bases and J by 14 bases, 15 bases remained unmatched. Germline-derived CDR1 and CDR2 are SGHNT and YYREEE (reference sequence). The CDR3 spans 14 residues. The CDR3 DNA sequence: TGTGCCAGCAGGGCCGGGGACAGTGGATCATCCCTGTTTTTT. Residues: CASRAGDSGSSLFF.

The chain combines TRBV19 with TRBJ2-1; D is unclear. The V end lost 4 bases, the J end lost 10 bases, and 14 bases lay between the germline ends. Germline V gene sequence: CDR1 LNHDA, CDR2 SQIVND (reference sequence). There are 13 residues in the CDR3. The CDR3 here is CASSTQRLVEQFF. CDR3 sequence (DNA): TGTGCCAGTAGTACCCAGAGACTCGTAGAGCAGTTCTTC.

The J gene is TRBJ1-2, the V gene TRBV7-9; tentatively, D is TRBD1 (5 bases). The V gene lost 1 base and the J gene lost 5 bases, with 14 bases spanning the gap. This CDR3 is 15 amino acids long. Germline loops: CDR1 SEHNR, CDR2 FQNEAQ (reference sequence). CDR3 region: CASSLVDATDYGYTF. The DNA for the CDR3 is TGTGCCAGCAGCTTAGTGGACGCGACAGATTATGGCTACACCTTC.

This chain connects TRBV14 to TRBJ1-2, with D perhaps matching TRBD1 (6 bases). V was shortened by 4 bases and J by 1 base, with 16 bases between the two germline ends. Germline V CDR1 and CDR2: SGHDN, FVKESK. CDR3 size: 16 residues. Here the CDR3 reads CASSPETGKGNYGYTF. In DNA, the CDR3 is TGTGCCAGCAGCCCAGAAACAGGGAAGGGTAACTATGGCTACACCTTC.

This rearrangement joins TRBV2 to TRBJ1-1, with 8 positions matching TRBD1. The CDR3 is 14 residues long. The germline V gene encodes CDR1 SNHLY and CDR2 FYNNEI. J gave up 1 base and V 7 bases, and 5 bases lay outside the gene matches. The CDR3 coding sequence is TGTGCCAGCACCCCGGACAGGGAGAACACTGAAGCTTTCTTT. Amino acids: CASTPDRENTEAFF.

The V gene is TRBV7-9, the J gene TRBJ1-2; no clear D gene. The CDR3 totals 15 residues. V was cut by 2 bases and J by 4 bases, with 14 bases left in between. Germline V gives CDR1 SEHNR, CDR2 FQNEAQ (reference sequence). CDR3 residues: CASSLTTSDIYGYTF. In DNA form, the CDR3 reads TGTGCCAGCAGCTTAACGACCAGTGACATCTATGGCTACACCTTC.

This clone came up once. The gene calls are TRBV5-5 and TRBJ2-7; 7 bases align to TRBD1. The CDR3 is 15 amino acids. V lost 0 bases to trimming and J lost 0 bases; unmatched junction nucleotides: 3. CDR1 is SGHKS, CDR2 YYEKEE, per germline (reference sequence). This CDR3 is CASSLGQGASYEQYF. CDR3 sequence (DNA): TGTGCCAGCAGCTTGGGACAGGGCGCCTCCTACGAGCAGTACTTC.

DNA for the CDR3: TGTGCCAGTAGTACCCAGGGGGCTCGATCCTACGAGCAGTACTTC. Translation: CASSTQGARSYEQYF. The genes are TRBV19 and TRBJ2-7; 8 nucleotides match TRBD1. There are 15 residues in the CDR3. The J segment lost 1 base and the V segment lost 4 bases, leaving 6 bases of the junction unmatched. CDR1 and CDR2 from the germline V gene are LNHDA and SQIVND (reference sequence).

The V and J genes are TRBV7-6 and TRBJ2-3, with D unclear. V was clipped by 0 bases and J by 7 bases, with 8 bases between them. The V gene's germline CDR1 is SGHVS and CDR2 FNYEAQ. The CDR3 extends over 13 amino acids. In DNA form, the CDR3 reads TGTGCCAGCAGCTTAGCGGAGCGACATACGCAGTATTTT. Protein sequence: CASSLAERHTQYF.

This clone was observed a few times. This chain links TRBV6-1 with TRBJ1-2, with a weak D call TRBD1 (6 bases). The CDR3 length is 13 residues. Germline V gene data show CDR1 as MNHNS and CDR2 as SASEGT. Trimming removed 3 bases from V and 7 bases from J, with 12 bases in between. The CDR3 here is CASSDGGASGYTF. DNA for the CDR3: TGTGCCAGCAGTGATGGGGGGGCCTCTGGCTACACCTTC.

As regards this clone: The sample holds other DNA sequences that translate to the same CDR3. The rearrangement links TRBV3-1 (or the pseudogene TRBV3-2) to TRBJ1-2; possible D gene TRBD1, 5 bases. V lost 2 bases, J lost 2 bases, and 9 bases lay in between. This CDR3 comprises 14 residues. Germline V gives CDR1 LGHDT, CDR2 YNNKEL (reference sequence). DNA of the CDR3: TGTGCCAGCAGCCAAAGGGGCGCCAACTATGGCTACACCTTC. Translation gives CASSQRGANYGYTF.

The chain links TRBV9 to TRBJ2-3; TRBD2 aligns across 9 bases. CDR3 size: 14 residues. V lost 1 base, J lost 3 bases, and 0 bases stayed unmatched. The germline gives CDR1 SGDLS, CDR2 YYNGEE. The CDR3 protein is CASSVSGGTDTQYF. The CDR3 DNA reads TGTGCCAGCAGCGTAAGCGGGGGGACAGATACGCAGTATTTT.

The CDR3 bases are TGTGCCAGCAGATCGCAGGGGTTTCAGCCCCAGCATTTT. It is translated as CASRSQGFQPQHF. V is TRBV28 and J is TRBJ1-5; TRBD1 is a possible D gene (6 bases). Deletions cut 6 bases from V and 6 bases from J, with 12 bases between. The CDR3 has 13 amino acids. Germline V gene sequence: CDR1 MDHEN, CDR2 SYDVKM.

V usage is TRBV19 and J usage is TRBJ1-2; 11 bases agree with TRBD1. The CDR3 is made up of 15 amino acids. V lost 7 bases to trimming and J lost 6 bases; unmatched junction nucleotides: 10. CDR1 is LNHDA and CDR2 is SQIVND in the germline V gene (reference sequence). Written as DNA, the CDR3 is TGTGCCAGTACCAACTTGGACAGGGGGCCTCATGGCTACACCTTC. Protein sequence: CASTNLDRGPHGYTF.